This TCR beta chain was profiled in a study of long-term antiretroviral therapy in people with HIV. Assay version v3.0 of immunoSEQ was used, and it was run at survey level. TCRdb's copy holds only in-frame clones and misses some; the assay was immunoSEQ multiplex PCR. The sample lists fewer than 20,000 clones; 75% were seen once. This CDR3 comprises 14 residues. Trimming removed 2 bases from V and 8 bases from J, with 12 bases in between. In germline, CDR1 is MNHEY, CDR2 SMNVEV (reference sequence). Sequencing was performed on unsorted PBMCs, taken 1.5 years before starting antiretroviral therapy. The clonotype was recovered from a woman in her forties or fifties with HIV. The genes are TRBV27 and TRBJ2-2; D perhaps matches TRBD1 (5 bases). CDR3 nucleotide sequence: TGTGCCAGCAGTTTACTAGGGGCGGAGGGGGAGCTGTTTTTT. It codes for CASSLLGAEGELFF.